The 16 T cell receptor beta chains in this list originate from one sample, sequenced in a study of CD8+ T cells in alopecia areata. Treatment indicated: oral pan-JAK inhibitor, 5-10 mg twice daily. Investigators isolated RNA and reverse transcribed it into cDNA to act as the sequencing template. Profiling relied on immunoSEQ multiplex PCR, and the TCRdb table lists in-frame clones only, not all of them. The repertoire consists of 150,000 to 200,000 clones, with 60% occurring once and the leading ten covering less than 3.5%. Sequenced material: CD4+ T cells sorted from blood, taken at week 4, from a patient treated with tofacitinib. All receptors come from a human donor with alopecia areata.

The chain is built from TRBV30 and TRBJ1-2, with D hard to call. V shed 4 bases and J shed 7 bases, with 13 bases lying between them. The CDR3 runs 12 residues. CDR1 GTSNPN and CDR2 SVGIG come from the germline V gene (reference sequence). The CDR3 loop is CAWNLWAPGYTF. The CDR3 DNA sequence: TGTGCCTGGAATCTTTGGGCCCCTGGCTACACCTTC.

The table lists this clone with a count of one. One end of the junction fails to match germline, which may point to a read error. This chain joins TRBV29-1 and TRBJ1-2; tentatively, D is TRBD1 (6 bases). Germline V gene data show CDR1 as SQVTM and CDR2 as ANQGSEA. The CDR3 length is 13 residues. The CDR3 DNA sequence: TGCAGCGCTGAATCGACAGGACTCTATGGCTACACCTTC. The encoded protein is CSAESTGLYGYTF.

This chain links TRBV30 with TRBJ1-1; D call uncertain. The CDR3 runs 13 residues. Per the germline V gene, CDR1 is GTSNPN and CDR2 is SVGIG (reference sequence). Trimming removed 2 bases from V and 1 base from J, with 8 bases in between. CDR3 nucleotides: TGTGCCTGGAGTAAAGAGAAGAACACTGAAGCTTTCTTT. Amino acid sequence: CAWSKEKNTEAFF.

This clone has just a few counts. This sample includes further DNA sequences coding for the same CDR3. The chain uses TRBV6-5 and TRBJ2-5; D remains unclear. The CDR3 sequence is 12 residues long. Germline V CDR1 and CDR2: MNHEY, SVGAGI. The V end was cut by 0 bases, the J end by 5 bases, with 4 bases between. The DNA for the CDR3 is TGTGCCAGCAGTTACTCGGGGGAGACCCAGTACTTC. The encoded protein is CASSYSGETQYF.

The chain has TRBV27 and TRBJ2-5, with D possibly being TRBD2 (6 bases). The ends were cut back, 5 bases at V and 4 bases at J, with 23 bases in the middle. This CDR3 contains 17 residues. Per the germline V gene, CDR1 is MNHEY and CDR2 is SMNVEV (reference sequence). The DNA for the CDR3 is TGTGCCAGCAGTATCCAGATTCACTGGGGGGTTGTAGAGACCCAGTACTTC. It codes for CASSIQIHWGVVETQYF.

The chain is built from TRBV6-1 and TRBJ2-5; tentatively, D is TRBD1 or TRBD2 (6 bases each). Germline-derived CDR1 and CDR2 are MNHNS and SASEGT. This CDR3 spans 15 amino acids. V shed 6 bases and J shed 4 bases, with 18 bases lying between them. The CDR3 is CASSAGLRGPETQYF. The CDR3 coding sequence is TGTGCCAGCAGCGCCGGTTTACGGGGGCCAGAGACCCAGTACTTC.

This rearrangement joins TRBV5-4 to TRBJ2-7; D remains ambiguous. The CDR3 has 14 residues. Germline V gene data show CDR1 as SGHNT and CDR2 as YYREEE (reference sequence). V lost 2 bases, J lost 3 bases, and 12 bases lay in between. CDR3 protein: CASSFSGGYYEQYF. The CDR3 DNA reads TGTGCCAGCAGCTTTTCGGGTGGTTACTACGAGCAGTACTTC.

The chain employs TRBV5-4 and TRBJ1-2; TRBD1 aligns across 9 bases. Germline assignment: CDR1 SGHNT and CDR2 YYREEE (reference sequence). The ends lost 4 bases at V and 5 bases at J; junction bases unmatched: 12. This CDR3 has 16 residues. CDR3 sequence reads: CASSPGQGTFRYGYTF. The CDR3 DNA is TGTGCCAGCAGCCCGGGACAGGGTACGTTTCGGTATGGCTACACCTTC.

The genes are TRBV30 and TRBJ1-2, with unresolved D. V dropped 8 bases and J dropped 4 bases, with 14 bases sitting between them. The CDR3 consists of 12 residues. The germline V gene has CDR1 GTSNPN and CDR2 SVGIG (reference sequence). The CDR3 here is CAGETFVYGYTF. In DNA, the CDR3 is TGTGCCGGCGAAACCTTTGTCTATGGCTACACCTTC.

The chain uses TRBV5-1 and TRBJ1-1; a weak D match, TRBD1 (6 bases). From germline, CDR1 is SGHRS and CDR2 YFSETQ. The CDR3 sequence is 13 residues long. V lost 4 bases and J lost 7, with 14 bases in between. CDR3 sequence reads: CASSGFRGLEAFF. The CDR3 DNA is TGCGCCAGCAGCGGGTTCAGGGGCCTTGAAGCTTTCTTT. Filled out from reference TRBV5-1 and TRBJ1-1, the complete variable domain reads KAGVTQTPRYLIKTRGQQVTLSCSPISGHRSVSWYQQTPGQGLQFLFEYFSETQRNKGNFPGRFSGRQFSNSRSEMNVSTLELGDSALYLCASSGFRGLEAFFGQGTRLTVV.

This sequence joins TRBV6-1 and TRBJ1-2; D remains unclear. V lost 3 bases to trimming and J lost 0 bases, with 8 bases between them. Germline CDR1 and CDR2: MNHNS and SASEGT. There are 14 residues in the CDR3. The CDR3 loop is CASSDGPSNYGYTF. CDR3 coding DNA: TGTGCCAGCAGTGATGGTCCCTCTAACTATGGCTACACCTTC.

This clone has just a few counts. The rearrangement links TRBV2 to TRBJ2-5; D ambiguous. Per the germline V gene, CDR1 is SNHLY and CDR2 is FYNNEI. This CDR3 has 13 amino acids. Trimming removed 4 bases at V and 2 bases at J, with 8 bases between. The CDR3 sequence is CASSGYSQETQYF. CDR3 nucleotides: TGTGCCAGCAGTGGGTACAGTCAAGAGACCCAGTACTTC.

V is TRBV10-3 and J is TRBJ1-2; 9 bases are shared with TRBD1. V was pared by 11 bases and J by 6 bases, with 19 bases of the junction left unmatched. The CDR3 covers 16 residues. Per germline, CDR1 ENHRY and CDR2 SYGVKD. The chain's CDR3 is CAVGDRDREVANGYTF. CDR3 DNA sequence: TGTGCCGTAGGGGACCGGGACAGGGAAGTGGCGAATGGCTACACCTTC.

This chain links TRBV5-1 with TRBJ2-7; D is perhaps TRBD1 or TRBD2 (5 bases each). From germline, CDR1 is SGHRS and CDR2 YFSETQ. CDR3 length equals 13 residues. V lost 4 bases and J 9 bases, leaving 17 bases between the germline ends. CDR3 protein: CASSLDGQGRQYF. The CDR3 nucleotides read TGCGCCAGCAGCCTGGACGGCCAGGGACGGCAGTACTTC.

A remark on this clone: This same CDR3 is encoded by further DNA sequences in the sample. The chain links TRBV4-1 to TRBJ2-5, with D uncertain. The CDR3 covers 13 residues. Trimming pared 4 bases from V and 1 base from J, leaving 7 bases between. From germline, CDR1 is MGHRA and CDR2 YSYEKL. The CDR3 nucleotides read TGCGCCAGCAGCCGAGGTTCCCAAGAGACCCAGTACTTC. It translates to CASSRGSQETQYF.

The V and J genes are TRBV11-3 and TRBJ1-1; D is unresolved. This CDR3 has 13 residues. Germline V CDR1 and CDR2: SGHNT, YENEEA. Trimming shortened V by 3 bases and J by 2 bases, and 7 bases separated the two germline ends. The CDR3 DNA follows: TGTGCCAGCAGCTTTACCGTTAACACTGAAGCTTTCTTT. This gives the protein CASSFTVNTEAFF.